This T cell receptor beta chain is drawn from a study of shared clonotypes between healthy human individuals. Deep-level settings were used for running the assay. Method: immunoSEQ multiplex PCR; TCRdb's copy keeps in-frame clones and lacks some. Among about 1,800,000 clones listed, just under 95% were seen once. In regard to this clone: The antigen remains undetermined.

The CDR3 sequence is 17 residues long. The germline CDR1 and CDR2 sequences are MGHRA and YSYEKL. Between the trimmed V and J ends, which lost 0 bases and 3 bases, there was a span of 15 bases. Study-wide points: Compared with clonotypes that all four donors shared, non-shared clonotypes had lower generation probabilities. Larger richness was generally estimated for naive than memory subsets. Sequencing depth was a factor that was expected to affect clonotype sharing among donors.

Positively selected for CCR7, the CD45RO-negative cells used as naive CD8 cells excluded terminally differentiated effector memory CD45RA+ cells. The chain has TRBV4-1 and TRBJ1-5; D remains unclear. Specimen: naive CD8+ T cells sorted from blood. This clonotype was obtained from a man aged 18 to 35 in good health. CDR3 sequence (DNA): TGCGCCAGCAGCCAAGATCCTTGGGTGAGGTACAATCAGCCCCAGCATTTT. Its translation: CASSQDPWVRYNQPQHF.